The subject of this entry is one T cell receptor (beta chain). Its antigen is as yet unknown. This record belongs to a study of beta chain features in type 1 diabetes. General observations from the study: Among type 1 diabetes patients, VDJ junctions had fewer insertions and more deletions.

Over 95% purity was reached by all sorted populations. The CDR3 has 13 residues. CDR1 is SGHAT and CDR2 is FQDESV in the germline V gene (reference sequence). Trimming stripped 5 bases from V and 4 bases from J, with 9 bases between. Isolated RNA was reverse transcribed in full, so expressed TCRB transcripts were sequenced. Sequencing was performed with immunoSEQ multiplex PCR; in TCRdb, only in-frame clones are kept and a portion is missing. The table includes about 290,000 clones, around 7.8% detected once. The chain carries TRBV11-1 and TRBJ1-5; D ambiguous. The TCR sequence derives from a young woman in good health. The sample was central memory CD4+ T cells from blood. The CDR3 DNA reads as TGTGCCAGCAGCCCGGGGTGGAATCAGCCCCAGCATTTT. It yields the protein CASSPGWNQPQHF.